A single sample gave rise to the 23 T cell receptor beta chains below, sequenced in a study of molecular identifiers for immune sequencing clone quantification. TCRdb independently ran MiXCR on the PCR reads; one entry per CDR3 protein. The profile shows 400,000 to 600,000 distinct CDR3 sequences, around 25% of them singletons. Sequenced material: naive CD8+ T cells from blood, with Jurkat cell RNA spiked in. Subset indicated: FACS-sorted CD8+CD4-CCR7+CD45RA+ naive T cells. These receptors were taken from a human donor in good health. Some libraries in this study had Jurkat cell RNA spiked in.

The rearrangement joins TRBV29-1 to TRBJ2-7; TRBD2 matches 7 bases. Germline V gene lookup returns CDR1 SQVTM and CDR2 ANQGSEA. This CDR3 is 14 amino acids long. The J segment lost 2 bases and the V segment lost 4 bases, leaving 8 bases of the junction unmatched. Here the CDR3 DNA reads TGCAGCGTTGTTGGGAGGGGTGTCCCCTACGAGCAGTACTTC. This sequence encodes CSVVGRGVPYEQYF.

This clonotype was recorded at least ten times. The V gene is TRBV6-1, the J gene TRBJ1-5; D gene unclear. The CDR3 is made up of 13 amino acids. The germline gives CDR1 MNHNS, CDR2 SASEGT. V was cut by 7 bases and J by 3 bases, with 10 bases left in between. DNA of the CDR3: TGTGCCAGCATAGTGAGCTACAATCAGCCCCAGCATTTT. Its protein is CASIVSYNQPQHF.

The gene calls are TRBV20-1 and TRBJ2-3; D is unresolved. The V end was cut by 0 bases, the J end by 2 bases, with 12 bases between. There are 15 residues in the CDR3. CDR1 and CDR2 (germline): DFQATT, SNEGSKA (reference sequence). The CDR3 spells CSARDLYRDTDTQYF. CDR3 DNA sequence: TGCAGTGCTAGAGATCTGTACCGAGACACAGATACGCAGTATTTT.

The CDR3 reads CAISVSGSSYNEQFF. The CDR3 nucleotides are TGTGCCATCAGTGTTTCCGGAAGCTCCTACAATGAGCAGTTCTTC. This chain links TRBV10-3 with TRBJ2-1; D gene ambiguous. The germline CDR1 and CDR2 sequences are ENHRY and SYGVKD. V was shortened by 4 bases and J by 0 bases, with 10 bases between the two germline ends. The CDR3 has 15 amino acids.

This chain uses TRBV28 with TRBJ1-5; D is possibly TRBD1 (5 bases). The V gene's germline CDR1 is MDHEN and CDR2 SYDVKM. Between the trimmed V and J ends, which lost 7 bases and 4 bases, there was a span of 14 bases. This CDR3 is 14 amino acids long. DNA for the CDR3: TGTGCCAGCACCCAAATGACAGAAAATCAGCCCCAGCATTTT. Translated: CASTQMTENQPQHF.

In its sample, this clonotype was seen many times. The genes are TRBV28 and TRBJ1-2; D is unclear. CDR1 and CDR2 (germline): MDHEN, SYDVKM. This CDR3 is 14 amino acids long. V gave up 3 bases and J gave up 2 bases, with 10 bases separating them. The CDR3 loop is CASSFRSDNYGYTF. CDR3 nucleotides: TGTGCCAGCAGTTTTCGGTCAGACAACTATGGCTACACCTTC.

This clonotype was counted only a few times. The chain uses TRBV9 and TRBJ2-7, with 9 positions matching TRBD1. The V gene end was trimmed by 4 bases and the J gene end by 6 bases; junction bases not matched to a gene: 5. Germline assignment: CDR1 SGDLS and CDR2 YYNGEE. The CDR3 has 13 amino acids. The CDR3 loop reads CASSRDRVSEQYF. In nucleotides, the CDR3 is TGTGCCAGCAGCCGGGACAGGGTATCCGAGCAGTACTTC.

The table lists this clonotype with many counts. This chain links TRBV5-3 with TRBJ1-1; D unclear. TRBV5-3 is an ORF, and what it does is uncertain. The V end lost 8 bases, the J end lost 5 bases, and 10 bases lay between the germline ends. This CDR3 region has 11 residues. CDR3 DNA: TGTGCCAGCAGCCCCCGGACTGAAGCTTTCTTT. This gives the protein CASSPRTEAFF.

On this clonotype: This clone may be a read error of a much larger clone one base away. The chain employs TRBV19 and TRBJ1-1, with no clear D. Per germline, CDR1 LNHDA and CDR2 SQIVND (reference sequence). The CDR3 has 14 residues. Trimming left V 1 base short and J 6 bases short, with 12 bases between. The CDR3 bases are TGTGCCAGTAGTATAGGCAACTTATACGCTGAAGCTTTCTTT. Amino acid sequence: CASSIGNLYAEAFF.

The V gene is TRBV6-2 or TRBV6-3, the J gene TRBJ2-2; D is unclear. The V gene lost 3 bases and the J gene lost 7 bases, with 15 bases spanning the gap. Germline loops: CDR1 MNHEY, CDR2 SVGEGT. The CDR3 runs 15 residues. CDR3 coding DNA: TGTGCCAGCAGTTATAGAGTGCTCACAATCGGGGAGCTGTTTTTT. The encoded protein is CASSYRVLTIGELFF.

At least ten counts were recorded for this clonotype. CDR3 in amino acids: CASSLLAGGIQYF. DNA for the CDR3: TGTGCCAGCAGTTTATTAGCGGGAGGCATTCAGTACTTC. This chain uses TRBV28 with TRBJ2-4; 10 bases line up with TRBD2. V dropped 1 base and J dropped 9; count of bases not matched to a gene: 0. The CDR3 length is 13 residues. Germline CDR1 MDHEN, CDR2 SYDVKM.

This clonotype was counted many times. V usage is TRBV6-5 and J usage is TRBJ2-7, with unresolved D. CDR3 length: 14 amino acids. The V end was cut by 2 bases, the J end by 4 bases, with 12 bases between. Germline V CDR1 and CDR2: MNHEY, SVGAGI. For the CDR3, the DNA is TGTGCCAGCAGTTACGCAGGCGTAGGGTACGAGCAGTACTTC. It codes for CASSYAGVGYEQYF.

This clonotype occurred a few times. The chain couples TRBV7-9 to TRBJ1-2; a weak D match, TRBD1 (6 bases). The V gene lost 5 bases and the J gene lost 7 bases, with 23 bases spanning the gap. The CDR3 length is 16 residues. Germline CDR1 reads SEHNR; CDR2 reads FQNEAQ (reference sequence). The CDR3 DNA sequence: TGTGCCAGCAGCCCAACTTATCGGACAGACGGCTCTGGCTACACCTTC. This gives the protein CASSPTYRTDGSGYTF. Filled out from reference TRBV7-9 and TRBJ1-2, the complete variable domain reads DTGVSQNPRHKITKRGQNVTFRCDPISEHNRLYWYRQTLGQGPEFLTYFQNEAQLEKSRLLSDRFSAERPKGSFSTLEIQRTEQGDSAMYLCASSPTYRTDGSGYTFGSGTRLTVV.

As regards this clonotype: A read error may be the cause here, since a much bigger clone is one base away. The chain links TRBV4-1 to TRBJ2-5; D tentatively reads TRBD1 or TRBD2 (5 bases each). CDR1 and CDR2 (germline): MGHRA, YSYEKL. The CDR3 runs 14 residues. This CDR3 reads CDSSQVYGAETQYF. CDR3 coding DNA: TGCGACAGCAGCCAAGTATACGGGGCAGAGACCCAGTACTTC.

The CDR3 is CAWSRRRVSGLRTYEQYF. The CDR3 bases are TGTGCCTGGAGTAGACGCAGGGTTTCGGGGTTGAGGACCTACGAGCAGTACTTC. This chain links TRBV30 with TRBJ2-7; D tentatively fits TRBD1 or TRBD2 (5 bases each). The germline V gene has CDR1 GTSNPN and CDR2 SVGIG (reference sequence). Trimming removed 2 bases from V and 2 bases from J, with 25 bases in between. This CDR3 has 18 residues.

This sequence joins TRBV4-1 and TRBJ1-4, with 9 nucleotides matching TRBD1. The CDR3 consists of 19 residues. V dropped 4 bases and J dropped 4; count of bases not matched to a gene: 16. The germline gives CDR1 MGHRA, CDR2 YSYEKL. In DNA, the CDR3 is TGCGCCAGCAGCCTGGGACAGGGTATCCCACCCTCCTTTAATGAAAAACTGTTTTTT. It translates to CASSLGQGIPPSFNEKLFF.

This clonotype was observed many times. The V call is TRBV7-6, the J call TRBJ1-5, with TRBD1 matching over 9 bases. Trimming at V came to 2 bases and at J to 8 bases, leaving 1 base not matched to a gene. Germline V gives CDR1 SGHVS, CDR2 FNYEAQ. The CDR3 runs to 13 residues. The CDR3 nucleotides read TGTGCCAGCAGCTTAACAGGGGGCGAGCCCCAGCATTTT. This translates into CASSLTGGEPQHF.

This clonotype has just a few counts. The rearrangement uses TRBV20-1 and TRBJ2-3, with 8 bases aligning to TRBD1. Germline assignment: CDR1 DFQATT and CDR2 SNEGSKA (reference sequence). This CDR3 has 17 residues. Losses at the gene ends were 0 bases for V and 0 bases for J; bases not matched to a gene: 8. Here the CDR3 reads CSARDLDRVRSTDTQYF. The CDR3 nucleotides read TGCAGTGCTAGAGACCTGGACAGGGTACGAAGCACAGATACGCAGTATTTT.

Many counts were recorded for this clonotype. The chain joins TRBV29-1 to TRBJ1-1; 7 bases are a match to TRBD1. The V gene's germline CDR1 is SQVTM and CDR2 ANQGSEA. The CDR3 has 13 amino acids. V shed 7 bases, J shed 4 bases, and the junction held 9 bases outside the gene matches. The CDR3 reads CSATGAFGTEAFF. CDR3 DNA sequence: TGCAGCGCCACAGGGGCGTTCGGCACTGAAGCTTTCTTT.

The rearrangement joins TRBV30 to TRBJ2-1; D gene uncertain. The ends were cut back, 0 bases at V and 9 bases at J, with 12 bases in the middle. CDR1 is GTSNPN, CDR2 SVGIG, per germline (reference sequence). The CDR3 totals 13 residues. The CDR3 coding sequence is TGTGCCTGGAGTGTGTCAGCGTCCAGTGAGCAGTTCTTC. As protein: CAWSVSASSEQFF.

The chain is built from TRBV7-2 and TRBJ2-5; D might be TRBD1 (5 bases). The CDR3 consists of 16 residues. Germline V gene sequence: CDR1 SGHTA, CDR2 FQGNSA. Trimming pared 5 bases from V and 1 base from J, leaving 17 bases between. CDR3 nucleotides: TGTGCCAGCAGCCCAATCTTGACAGCTACCCAAGAGACCCAGTACTTC. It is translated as CASSPILTATQETQYF.

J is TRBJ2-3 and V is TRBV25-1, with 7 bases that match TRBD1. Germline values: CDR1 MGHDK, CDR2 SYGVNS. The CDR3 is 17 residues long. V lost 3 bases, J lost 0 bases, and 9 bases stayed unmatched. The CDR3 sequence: CASSDWTGDSSTDTQYF. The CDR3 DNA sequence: TGTGCCAGCAGTGATTGGACAGGCGATTCTAGCACAGATACGCAGTATTTT.

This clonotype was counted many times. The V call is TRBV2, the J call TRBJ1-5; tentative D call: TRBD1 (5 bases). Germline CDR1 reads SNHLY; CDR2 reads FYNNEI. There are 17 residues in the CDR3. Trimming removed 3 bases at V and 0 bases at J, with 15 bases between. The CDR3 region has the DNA TGTGCCAGCAGTGAGGACACCCCAAAACATAGCAATCAGCCCCAGCATTTT. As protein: CASSEDTPKHSNQPQHF.